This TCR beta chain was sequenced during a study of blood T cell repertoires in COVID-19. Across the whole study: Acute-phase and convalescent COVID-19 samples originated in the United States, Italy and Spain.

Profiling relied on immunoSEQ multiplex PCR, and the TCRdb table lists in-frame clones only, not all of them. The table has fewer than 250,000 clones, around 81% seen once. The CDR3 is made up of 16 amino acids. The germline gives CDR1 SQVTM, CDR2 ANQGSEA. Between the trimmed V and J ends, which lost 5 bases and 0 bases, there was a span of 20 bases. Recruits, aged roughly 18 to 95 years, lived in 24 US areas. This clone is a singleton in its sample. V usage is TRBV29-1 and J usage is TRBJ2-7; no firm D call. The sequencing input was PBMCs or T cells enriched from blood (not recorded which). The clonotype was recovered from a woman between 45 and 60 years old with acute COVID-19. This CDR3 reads CSVRPRWLDGSYEQYF. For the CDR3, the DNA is TGCAGCGTTCGGCCCCGGTGGCTAGATGGCTCCTACGAGCAGTACTTC.